This T cell receptor beta chain is from a study of graft-versus-host responses after intestinal transplantation. Study summary: Anti-thymocyte globulin served as induction for all recipients, who then took tacrolimus and steroids for roughly 3 years. The study's findings and limits: Early after transplant, HvG declines were associated with peak levels of circulating GvH clones. GvH clonotypes were identified within recipient marrow, with a subset emerging first in ileum or blood.

Note on this clone: Its target is not known.

The germline V gene has CDR1 SGDLS and CDR2 YYNGEE. The CDR3 covers 13 residues. Trimming took 4 bases from V and 6 from J, leaving 13 bases between them. Generated by immunoSEQ multiplex PCR, the TCRdb table keeps only in-frame clones and is missing some. Of roughly 120,000 clones in the sample, about nine tenths are singletons; the top ten hold approximately 0.18%. The input for sequencing was unstimulated CD4+ T cells sorted from spleen or lymph node cells, taken before intestinal transplant. This sequence originates from a human donor who received an intestinal transplant. V gene TRBV9 combines with J gene TRBJ1-2; D perhaps matches TRBD1 (6 bases). For the CDR3, the DNA is TGTGCCAGCAGCCCCCGGGACATTAATGGCTACACCTTC. As protein: CASSPRDINGYTF. Full variable domain (rest looked up from reference TRBV9 and TRBJ1-2): DSGVTQTPKHLITATGQRVTLRCSPRSGDLSVYWYQQSLDQGLQFLIQYYNGEERAKGNILERFSAQQFPDLHSELNLSSLELGDSALYFCASSPRDINGYTFGSGTRLTVV.